This TCR beta chain appears in the sequencing data of a study of control samples from healthy donors and cancer patients. TCRdb's table, derived via immunoSEQ multiplex PCR, lists solely in-frame clones and lacks some. The table has under 15,000 clones, 85% to 95% seen once. Germline loops: CDR1 SGHRS, CDR2 YFSETQ. V was pared by 0 bases and J by 4 bases, with 13 bases between. The CDR3 has 15 residues. The chain carries TRBV5-1 and TRBJ1-1; D is possibly TRBD1 (6 bases). The sample was PBMCs. This TCR derives from a man aged 80 or over with lung cancer. Written as DNA, the CDR3 is TGCGCCAGCAGCTTGGAGGACGCCAGGGGCACTGAAGCTTTCTTT. Protein: CASSLEDARGTEAFF.